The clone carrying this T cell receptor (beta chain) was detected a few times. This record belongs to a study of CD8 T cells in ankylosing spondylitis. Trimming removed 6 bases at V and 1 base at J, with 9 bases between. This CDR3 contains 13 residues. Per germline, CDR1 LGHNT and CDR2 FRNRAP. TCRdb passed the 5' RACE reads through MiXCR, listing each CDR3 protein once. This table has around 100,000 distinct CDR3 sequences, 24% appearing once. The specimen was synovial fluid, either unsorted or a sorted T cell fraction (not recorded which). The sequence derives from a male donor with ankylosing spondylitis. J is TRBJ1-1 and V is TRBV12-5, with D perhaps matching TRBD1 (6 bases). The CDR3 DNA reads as TGTGCTAGTGGAACGACAGGGAACACTGAAGCTTTCTTT. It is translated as CASGTTGNTEAFF.